This T cell receptor (beta chain) was retrieved from a study of OX40 agonist ivuxolimab in advanced cancers. Study-wide context: Prior anti-PD-1, anti-PD-L1 or anti-CTLA-4 therapy did not bar entry, and less than 50% had some. Study-wide results and caveats: The authors did not determine the antigen specificity of the expanded peripheral T cells. On average, CD8+ T cells showed a greater number of expanded clones than CD4+.

Some clones are missing from TCRdb's copy, which holds only in-frame ones; the method was immunoSEQ multiplex PCR. Of about 19,000 clones in the sample, about four fifths were seen once. The CDR3 spans 15 residues. With V trimmed by 5 bases and J by 0 bases, 6 bases remained unmatched. CDR1 is MGHRA, CDR2 YSYEKL, per germline. Anyone with autoimmune disease history or systemic immunosuppression was excluded. About this clone: The antigen is not known.

Here the sequenced sample was CD4+ or CD8+ T cells sorted from blood, taken in a trial of the OX40 agonist ivuxolimab. The sequence derives from an adult with an advanced solid tumor such as melanoma, head and neck, liver or kidney cancer. The chain has TRBV4-1 and TRBJ2-7; 8 bases match TRBD1. The DNA of the CDR3 is TGCGCCAGCAGCGAAGGACAGGGCCTCTCCTACGAGCAGTACTTC. Translating gives CASSEGQGLSYEQYF.